The text below deals with one TCR beta chain. Its matching antigen is unknown. The sample is drawn from a study of T cell responses to AZD1222 COVID-19 vaccine. Notes on the study in general: Unmutated variant regions are reportedly the target of nearly half of TCRs that are spike-specific. Donors were largely white British and mainly female; clonal diversity was possibly underestimated. Repertoires were obtained only post-peak T cell response. Spike-specific TCR breadth and depth rose after two AZD1222 doses.

Method: immunoSEQ multiplex PCR; TCRdb's copy keeps in-frame clones and lacks some. The data contain more than 110,000 clones, 93% of them singletons. Sequencing used peripheral blood, obtained on day 0 of AZD1222 vaccination. The receptor was isolated from an adult in good health.

The CDR3 nucleotides are TGCGCCAGCAGCCAAGCTACTAGAGCCGCCGGACGGATGGCTAATTCACCCCTCCACTTT. The encoded protein is CASSQATRAAGRMANSPLHF. The chain links TRBV4-1 to TRBJ1-6; no reliable D call. The CDR3 sequence is 20 residues long. Per the germline V gene, CDR1 is MGHRA and CDR2 is YSYEKL. Trimming removed 1 base from V and 6 bases from J, with 25 bases in between.